Sequencing of this T cell receptor (beta chain) was carried out in a study of blood T cell repertoires in COVID-19. For the study at large: PBMCs, B-cell-depleted T cells, or T cells were the source of the cDNA or gDNA that made up the material.

This clone was observed a few times. Per the study methods: Cell counts per sample came from amplifying reference gene primers. The table came from immunoSEQ multiplex PCR; TCRdb's copy has only in-frame clones and leaves some out. The DNA was the basis for D and trimming; V, J and clone size are from that table. Of some 150,000 clones in the sample, more than 65% were seen once. Germline V gene lookup returns CDR1 LNHDA and CDR2 SQIVND (reference sequence). The V end was cut by 5 bases, the J end by 0 bases, with 11 bases between. CDR3 length: 15 amino acids. This chain links TRBV19 with TRBJ1-5; tentatively, D is TRBD1 (5 bases). The sequence was obtained from a man between 60 and 75 years old with acute or convalescent COVID-19. Sequenced material: peripheral blood. In DNA, the CDR3 is TGTGCCAGTAGTGTAGGGGACTATAGCAATCAGCCCCAGCATTTT. This gives the protein CASSVGDYSNQPQHF. Full variable domain (rest looked up from reference TRBV19 and TRBJ1-5): DGGITQSPKYLFRKEGQNVTLSCEQNLNHDAMYWYRQDPGQGLRLIYYSQIVNDFQKGDIAEGYSVSREKKESFPLTVTSAQKNPTAFYLCASSVGDYSNQPQHFGDGTRLSIL.